The source of this T cell receptor (beta chain) is a study of cytomegalovirus exposure and HLA in healthy donors. 13 Jbeta primers and 60 Vbeta primers were used for the PCR. This table comes from immunoSEQ multiplex PCR, and its TCRdb copy is limited to in-frame clones, with some not included. The data show tens of thousands of clones, approximately 63% seen once. CDR1 MNHEY and CDR2 SVGAGI come from the germline V gene. This CDR3 has 15 residues. J gave up 1 base and V 6 bases, and 5 bases lay outside the gene matches. Study observations and caveats: Previous analysis showed most TCR beta V segments were productive about 90% or about 30% of the time.

Concerning this clone itself: Its antigen is unknown.

The TCR was taken from a woman aged 25 to 39 in good health and CMV-seronegative. V usage is TRBV6-5 and J usage is TRBJ2-2, with 7 bases lining up with TRBD1. Sequencing was performed on PBMCs. The CDR3 DNA is TGTGCCAGCAGATCCGGGACAGAGAACACCGGGGAGCTGTTTTTT. Protein product: CASRSGTENTGELFF.